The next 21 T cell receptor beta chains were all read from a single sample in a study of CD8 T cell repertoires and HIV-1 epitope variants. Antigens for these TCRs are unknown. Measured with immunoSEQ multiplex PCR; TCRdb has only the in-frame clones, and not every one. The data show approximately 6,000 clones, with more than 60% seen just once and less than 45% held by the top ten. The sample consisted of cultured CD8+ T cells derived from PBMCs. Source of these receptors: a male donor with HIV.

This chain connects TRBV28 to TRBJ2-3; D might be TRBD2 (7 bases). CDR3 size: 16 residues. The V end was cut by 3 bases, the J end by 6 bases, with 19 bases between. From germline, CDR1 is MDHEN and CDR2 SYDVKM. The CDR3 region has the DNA TGTGCCAGCAGTTTCCTGTCGACGGGGGGCTCGGATACGCAGTATTTT. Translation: CASSFLSTGGSDTQYF.

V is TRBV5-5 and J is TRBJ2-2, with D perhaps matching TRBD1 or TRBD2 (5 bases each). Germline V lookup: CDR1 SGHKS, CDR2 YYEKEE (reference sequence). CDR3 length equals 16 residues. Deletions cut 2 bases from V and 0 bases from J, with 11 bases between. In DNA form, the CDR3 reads TGTGCCAGCAGCTTCGGGACCGATCCGAACACCGGGGAGCTGTTTTTT. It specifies CASSFGTDPNTGELFF.

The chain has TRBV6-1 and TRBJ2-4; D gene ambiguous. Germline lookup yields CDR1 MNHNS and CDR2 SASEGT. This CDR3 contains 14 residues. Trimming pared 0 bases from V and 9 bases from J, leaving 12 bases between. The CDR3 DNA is TGTGCCAGCAGTGAAGCGATAGGTTCTGGCATTCAGTACTTC. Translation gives CASSEAIGSGIQYF.

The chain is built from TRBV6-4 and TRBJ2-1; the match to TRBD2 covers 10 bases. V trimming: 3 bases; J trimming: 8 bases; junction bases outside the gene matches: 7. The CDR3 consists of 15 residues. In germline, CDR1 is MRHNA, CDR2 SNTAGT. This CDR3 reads CASSETSGDQDEQFF. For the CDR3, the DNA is TGTGCCAGCAGTGAAACTAGCGGGGACCAGGATGAGCAGTTCTTC.

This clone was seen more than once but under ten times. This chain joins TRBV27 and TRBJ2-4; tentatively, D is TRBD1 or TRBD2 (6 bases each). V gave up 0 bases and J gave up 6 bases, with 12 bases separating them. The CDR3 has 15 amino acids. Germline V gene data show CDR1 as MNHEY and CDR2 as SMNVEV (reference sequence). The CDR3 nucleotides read TGTGCCAGCAGTTTATCGGGGGGCGGTGGAAACATTCAGTACTTC. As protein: CASSLSGGGGNIQYF.

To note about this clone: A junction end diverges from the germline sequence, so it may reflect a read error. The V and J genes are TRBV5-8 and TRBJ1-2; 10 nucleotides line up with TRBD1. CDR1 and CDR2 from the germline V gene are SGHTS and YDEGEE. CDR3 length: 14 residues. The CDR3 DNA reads TGTGCCAGCAGCGATCCCGGGACAGGGGTCCTCGGTGCCTTC. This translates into CASSDPGTGVLGAF.

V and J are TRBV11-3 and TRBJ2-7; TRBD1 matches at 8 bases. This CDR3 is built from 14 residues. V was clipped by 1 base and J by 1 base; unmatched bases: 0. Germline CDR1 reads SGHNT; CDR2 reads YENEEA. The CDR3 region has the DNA TGTGCCAGCAGCTTAGGGACAGGGTCCTACGAGCAGTACTTC. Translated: CASSLGTGSYEQYF.

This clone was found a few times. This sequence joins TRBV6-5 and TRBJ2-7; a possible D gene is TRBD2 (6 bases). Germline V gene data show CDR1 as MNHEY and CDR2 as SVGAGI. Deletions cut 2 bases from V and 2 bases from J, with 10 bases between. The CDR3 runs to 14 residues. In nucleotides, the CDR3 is TGTGCCAGCAGTTACGATCGGAGGGCCTACGAGCAGTACTTC. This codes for CASSYDRRAYEQYF.

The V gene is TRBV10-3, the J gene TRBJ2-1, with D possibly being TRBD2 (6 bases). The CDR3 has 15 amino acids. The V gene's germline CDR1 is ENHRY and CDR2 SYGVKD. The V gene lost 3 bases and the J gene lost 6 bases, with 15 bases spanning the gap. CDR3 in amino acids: CAISEETKGGNEQFF. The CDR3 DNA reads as TGTGCCATCAGTGAAGAGACCAAGGGAGGCAATGAGCAGTTCTTC.

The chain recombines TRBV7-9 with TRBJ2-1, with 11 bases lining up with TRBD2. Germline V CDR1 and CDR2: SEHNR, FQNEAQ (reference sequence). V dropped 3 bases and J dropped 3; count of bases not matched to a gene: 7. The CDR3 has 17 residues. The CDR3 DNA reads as TGTGCCAGCAGCTTTAGCGGGGGGGCGAGGAACTACAATGAGCAGTTCTTC. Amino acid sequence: CASSFSGGARNYNEQFF.

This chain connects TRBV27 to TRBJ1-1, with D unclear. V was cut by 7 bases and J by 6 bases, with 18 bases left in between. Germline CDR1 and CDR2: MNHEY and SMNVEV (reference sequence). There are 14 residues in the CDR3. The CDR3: CASTSLTGPAEAFF. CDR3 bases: TGTGCCAGCACCTCCCTAACGGGTCCCGCTGAAGCTTTCTTT.

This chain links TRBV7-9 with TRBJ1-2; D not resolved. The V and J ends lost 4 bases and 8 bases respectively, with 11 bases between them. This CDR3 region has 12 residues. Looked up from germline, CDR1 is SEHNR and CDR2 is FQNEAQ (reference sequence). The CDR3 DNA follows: TGTGCCAGCAGCTACGGACCAGGCGGCTACACCTTC. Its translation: CASSYGPGGYTF.

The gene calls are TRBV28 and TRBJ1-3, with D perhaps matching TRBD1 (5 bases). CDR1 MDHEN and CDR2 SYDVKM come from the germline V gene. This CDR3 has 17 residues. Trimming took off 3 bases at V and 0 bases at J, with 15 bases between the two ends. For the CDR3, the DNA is TGTGCCAGCAGTTTGCCAGGGTTCGCCGACTCTGGAAACACCATATATTTT. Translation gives CASSLPGFADSGNTIYF.

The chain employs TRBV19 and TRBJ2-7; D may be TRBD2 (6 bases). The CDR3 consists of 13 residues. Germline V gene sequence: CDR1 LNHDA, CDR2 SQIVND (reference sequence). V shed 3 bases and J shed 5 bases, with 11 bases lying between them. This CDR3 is CASSIGGVNEQYF. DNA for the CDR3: TGTGCCAGTAGTATCGGCGGGGTTAACGAGCAGTACTTC.

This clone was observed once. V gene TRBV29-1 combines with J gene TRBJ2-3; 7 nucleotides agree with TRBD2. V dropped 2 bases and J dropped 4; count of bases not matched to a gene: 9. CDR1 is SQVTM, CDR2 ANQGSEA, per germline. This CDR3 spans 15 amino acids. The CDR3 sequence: CSVERGEGLPDTQYF. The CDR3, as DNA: TGCAGCGTTGAACGAGGGGAGGGCCTCCCAGATACGCAGTATTTT.

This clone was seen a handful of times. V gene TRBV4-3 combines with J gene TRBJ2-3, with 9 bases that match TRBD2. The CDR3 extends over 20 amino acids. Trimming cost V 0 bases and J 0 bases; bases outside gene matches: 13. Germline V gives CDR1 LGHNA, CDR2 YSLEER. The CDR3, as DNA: TGCGCCAGCAGCCAAGAGTTGCCTAGCGGGGAGATGCCTAGCACAGATACGCAGTATTTT. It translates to CASSQELPSGEMPSTDTQYF.

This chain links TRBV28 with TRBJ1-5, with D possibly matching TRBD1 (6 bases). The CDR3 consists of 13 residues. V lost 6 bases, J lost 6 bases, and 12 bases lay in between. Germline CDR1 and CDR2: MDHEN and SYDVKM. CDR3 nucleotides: TGTGCCAGCAGGCCCGAGGACAGTCAGCCCCAGCATTTT. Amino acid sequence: CASRPEDSQPQHF.

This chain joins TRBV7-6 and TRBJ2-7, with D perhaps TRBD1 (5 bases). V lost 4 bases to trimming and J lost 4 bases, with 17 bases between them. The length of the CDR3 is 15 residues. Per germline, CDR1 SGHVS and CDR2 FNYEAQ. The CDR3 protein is CASSSLKGRPYEQYF. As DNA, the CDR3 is TGTGCCAGCAGCTCCCTAAAGGGGCGTCCGTACGAGCAGTACTTC.

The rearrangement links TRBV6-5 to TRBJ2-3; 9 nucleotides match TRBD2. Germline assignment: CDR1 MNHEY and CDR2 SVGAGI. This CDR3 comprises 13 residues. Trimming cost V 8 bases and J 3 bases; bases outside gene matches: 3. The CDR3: CASVREGTDTQYF. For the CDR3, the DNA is TGTGCCAGCGTGCGGGAGGGGACAGATACGCAGTATTTT.

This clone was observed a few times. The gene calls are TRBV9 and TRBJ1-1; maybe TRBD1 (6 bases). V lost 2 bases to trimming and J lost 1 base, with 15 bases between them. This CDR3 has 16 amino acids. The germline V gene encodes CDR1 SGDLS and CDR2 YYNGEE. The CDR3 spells CASSVFDVTGNTEAFF. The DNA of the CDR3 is TGTGCCAGCAGCGTTTTCGATGTGACAGGGAACACTGAAGCTTTCTTT.

CDR3 loop: CASSNTGGGGLTDTQYF. CDR3 sequence (DNA): TGTGCCAGCAGTAACACAGGAGGGGGGGGGCTCACAGATACGCAGTATTTT. This chain uses TRBV5-6 with TRBJ2-3; the D gene is possibly TRBD2 (7 bases). Trimming removed 5 bases from V and 2 bases from J, with 21 bases in between. Germline lookup yields CDR1 SGHDT and CDR2 YYEEEE. The CDR3 totals 17 residues.